One sample yielded the 25 T cell receptor beta chains listed below, sequenced in a study of early T cells in non-severe SARS-CoV-2 infection. Each CDR3 protein is one row after TCRdb ran MiXCR on the 5' RACE reads. In the table there are some 49,000 distinct CDR3 sequences, over 3.5% of which are singletons. Input material: whole blood. These receptors were collected from an adult who was a healthcare worker with PCR-confirmed SARS-CoV-2 infection or an uninfected control (not recorded which).

This clonotype was recorded many times. The V gene is TRBV20-1, the J gene TRBJ1-5; D gene unclear. From germline, CDR1 is DFQATT and CDR2 SNEGSKA (reference sequence). V lost 0 bases and J lost 7, with 13 bases in between. The CDR3 has 14 residues. In nucleotides, the CDR3 is TGCAGTGCTAGAGATGGGCCGGATCACCAGCCCCAGCATTTT. It encodes CSARDGPDHQPQHF.

The rearrangement uses TRBV11-2 and TRBJ2-2, with D uncertain. V gave up 0 bases and J gave up 3 bases, with 5 bases separating them. The CDR3 length is 14 residues. Germline V lookup: CDR1 SGHAT, CDR2 FQNNGV. CDR3 protein: CASSLEQHTGELFF. The CDR3 DNA sequence: TGTGCCAGCAGCTTAGAACAACACACCGGGGAGCTGTTTTTT. Variable domain in full (rest from reference TRBV11-2 and TRBJ2-2): EAGVAQSPRYKIIEKRQSVAFWCNPISGHATLYWYQQILGQGPKLLIQFQNNGVVDDSQLPKDRFSAERLKGVDSTLKIQPAKLEDSAVYLCASSLEQHTGELFFGEGSRLTVL.

This clonotype was picked up many times. J is TRBJ2-7 and V is TRBV20-1, with 9 bases lining up with TRBD1. The V gene end was trimmed by 1 base and the J gene end by 5 bases; junction bases not matched to a gene: 9. The germline V gene encodes CDR1 DFQATT and CDR2 SNEGSKA (reference sequence). The length of the CDR3 is 15 residues. CDR3 amino acids: CSARAWTGDHNEQYF. The CDR3 DNA sequence: TGCAGTGCTAGAGCCTGGACAGGGGATCACAACGAGCAGTACTTC.

This clonotype has ten or more counts. This chain joins TRBV6-1 and TRBJ2-7, with 10 bases identical to TRBD2. The V gene's germline CDR1 is MNHNS and CDR2 SASEGT. There are 14 residues in the CDR3. The J segment lost 7 bases and the V segment lost 1 base, leaving 4 bases of the junction unmatched. CDR3 residues: CASSEVGLAEEQYF. For the CDR3, the DNA is TGTGCCAGCAGTGAAGTCGGACTAGCGGAGGAGCAGTACTTC.

This clonotype was detected many times. J is TRBJ2-1 and V is TRBV19, with 10 bases matching TRBD2. V shed 6 bases and J 1 base; nucleotides not matched to a gene: 12. Germline lookup yields CDR1 LNHDA and CDR2 SQIVND (reference sequence). This CDR3 has 18 residues. CDR3 nucleotides: TGTGCCAGTAGCCCGACTAGCGGGCGGGGTTTATCCTACAATGAGCAGTTCTTC. Translation gives CASSPTSGRGLSYNEQFF.

This sequence joins TRBV24-1 and TRBJ2-1; D may be TRBD2 (6 bases). Germline V gene data show CDR1 as KGHDR and CDR2 as SFDVKD. The CDR3 consists of 14 residues. The V and J ends lost 9 bases and 8 bases respectively, with 19 bases between them. The CDR3 spells CATHAGTPQDEQFF. In DNA form, the CDR3 reads TGTGCCACCCATGCCGGGACTCCACAGGATGAGCAGTTCTTC.

This clonotype was counted at least ten times. The CDR3 loop reads CASSLSRVEVTGELFF. CDR3 DNA sequence: TGTGCCAGCAGTTTAAGCAGGGTAGAGGTCACCGGGGAGCTGTTTTTT. The chain couples TRBV27 to TRBJ2-2; D might be TRBD1 (5 bases). Trimming stripped 2 bases from V and 4 bases from J, with 14 bases between. Germline CDR1 reads MNHEY; CDR2 reads SMNVEV (reference sequence). The CDR3 has 16 residues.

Details on this clonotype: This may be a read error: a much more frequent sequence differs by one nucleotide. This chain uses TRBV7-3 with TRBJ2-1; no firm D call. The length of the CDR3 is 17 residues. The germline CDR1 and CDR2 sequences are SGHTA and FQGTGA. V was trimmed by 2 bases and J by 6 bases, leaving 20 bases between them. For the CDR3, the DNA is TGTGCCAGCAGCTTACCCCCCGGGTCGGGCCGCGGCAATGAGCAGTTCTTC. Its translation is CASSLPPGSGRGNEQFF.

This clonotype was recorded many times. The V and J genes are TRBV11-2 and TRBJ2-7; 8 bases match TRBD2. Trimming took 0 bases from V and 5 from J; bases not matched to a gene: 9. The CDR3 runs 16 residues. The V gene's germline CDR1 is SGHAT and CDR2 FQNNGV. CDR3 loop: CASSLDRSGGQNEQYF. In DNA, the CDR3 is TGTGCCAGCAGCTTAGATCGGTCGGGGGGGCAGAACGAGCAGTACTTC.

This clonotype was recorded many times. The V and J genes are TRBV3-1 and TRBJ2-7; no definite D call. The V gene's germline CDR1 is LGHDT and CDR2 YNNKEL (reference sequence). Between the trimmed V and J ends, which lost 1 base and 2 bases, there was a span of 3 bases. The CDR3 has 12 residues. The CDR3 DNA is TGTGCCAGCAGCCAAGGAGCCTACGAGCAGTACTTC. It is translated as CASSQGAYEQYF.

This clonotype was seen a few times. CDR3 DNA: TGTGCCAGCAGTGGAGGAGGACAATCCAGCACAGATACGCAGTATTTT. This translates into CASSGGGQSSTDTQYF. The V gene is TRBV28, the J gene TRBJ2-3, with D tentatively TRBD1 or TRBD2 (5 bases each). The CDR3 loop spans 16 amino acids. Germline-derived CDR1 and CDR2 are MDHEN and SYDVKM. V lost 5 bases, J lost 0 bases, and 15 bases lay in between.

This clonotype was detected ten times or more. CDR3 sequence (DNA): TGTGCCAGCAGCCTCCTGTTGGAGCAGTTCTTC. It yields the protein CASSLLLEQFF. This rearrangement joins TRBV7-2 to TRBJ2-1; D is ambiguous. The germline V gene encodes CDR1 SGHTA and CDR2 FQGNSA. Trimming stripped 5 bases from V and 10 bases from J, with 9 bases between. CDR3 length equals 11 residues.

This clonotype was observed at least ten times. The chain is built from TRBV5-1 and TRBJ2-1; 10 nucleotides match TRBD2. The CDR3 contains 16 residues. V shed 4 bases, J shed 5 bases, and the junction held 9 bases outside the gene matches. Germline V gene sequence: CDR1 SGHRS, CDR2 YFSETQ. The CDR3 spells CASSPTLAGYDNEQFF. DNA of the CDR3: TGCGCCAGCAGCCCGACACTAGCGGGGTATGACAATGAGCAGTTCTTC.

This clonotype was seen repeatedly, ten times or more. The V gene is TRBV7-2, the J gene TRBJ1-2; D is ambiguous. Germline V gene sequence: CDR1 SGHTA, CDR2 FQGNSA. The CDR3 runs to 13 residues. V dropped 6 bases and J dropped 0 bases, with 8 bases sitting between them. DNA for the CDR3: TGTGCCAGCAGACCAACAGCTAACTATGGCTACACCTTC. Translation gives CASRPTANYGYTF.

CDR3 sequence (DNA): TGTGCCAGCAGTGGTCTATTTAGCTCCTACGAGCAGTACTTC. Protein product: CASSGLFSSYEQYF. V gene TRBV6-1 combines with J gene TRBJ2-7; D call uncertain. Trimming stripped 4 bases from V and 0 bases from J, with 10 bases between. Germline-derived CDR1 and CDR2 are MNHNS and SASEGT. The CDR3 totals 14 residues.

This clonotype was observed a few times. The J gene is TRBJ1-1, the V gene TRBV3-1; D is unresolved. V was shortened by 2 bases and J by 1 base, with 8 bases between the two germline ends. This CDR3 has 14 residues. The V gene's germline CDR1 is LGHDT and CDR2 YNNKEL (reference sequence). The CDR3: CASSQRTANTEAFF. The CDR3 DNA sequence: TGTGCCAGCAGCCAAAGGACGGCGAACACTGAAGCTTTCTTT.

This clonotype was seen repeatedly, ten times or more. This sequence joins TRBV27 and TRBJ2-7; no clear D. The CDR3 runs to 14 residues. Trimming removed 3 bases at V and 6 bases at J, with 15 bases between. The V gene's germline CDR1 is MNHEY and CDR2 SMNVEV (reference sequence). CDR3 sequence reads: CASSFYVSVGEQYF. The CDR3, as DNA: TGTGCCAGCAGTTTTTATGTATCAGTCGGCGAGCAGTACTTC.

This clonotype was seen ten or more times. CDR3 DNA sequence: TGCAGTGCTAGAGGAAAGGACAGGGACGAGCAGTACTTC. Translated, it gives CSARGKDRDEQYF. V gene TRBV20-1 combines with J gene TRBJ2-7; 8 nucleotides align to TRBD1. This CDR3 is built from 13 residues. CDR1 is DFQATT and CDR2 is SNEGSKA in the germline V gene (reference sequence). V was clipped by 1 base and J by 5 bases; unmatched bases: 4.

This clonotype was picked up many times. The J gene is TRBJ2-2, the V gene TRBV19; TRBD1 matches 7 bases. CDR1 is LNHDA and CDR2 is SQIVND in the germline V gene (reference sequence). V lost 4 bases, J lost 5 bases, and 7 bases stayed unmatched. The CDR3 runs to 15 residues. Here the CDR3 reads CASSTTGADTGELFF. Written as DNA, the CDR3 is TGTGCCAGTAGTACAACAGGGGCTGATACCGGGGAGCTGTTTTTT.

This sequence joins TRBV2 and TRBJ2-1; a weak D match, TRBD2 (6 bases). V lost 8 bases, J lost 0 bases, and 11 bases lay in between. CDR1 SNHLY and CDR2 FYNNEI come from the germline V gene. The CDR3 has 14 amino acids. CDR3: CASERESSYNEQFF. As DNA, the CDR3 is TGTGCCAGCGAACGGGAGAGCTCCTACAATGAGCAGTTCTTC.

At least ten counts were recorded for this clonotype. The chain is built from TRBV7-2 and TRBJ2-7; 11 bases fit TRBD2. The CDR3 is 16 amino acids. CDR1 and CDR2 (germline): SGHTA, FQGNSA. With 3 bases clipped from V and 2 bases from J, the junction kept 6 bases outside the gene matches. The CDR3 spells CASSFTSGRVTYEQYF. The CDR3 DNA reads as TGTGCCAGCAGCTTTACTAGCGGGAGAGTCACCTACGAGCAGTACTTC.

This clonotype was observed many times. The CDR3 is CASGRWDTEAFF. The CDR3 DNA reads as TGTGCCAGCGGAAGATGGGACACTGAAGCTTTCTTT. The chain combines TRBV6-1 with TRBJ1-1; D not resolved. This CDR3 region has 12 residues. Trimming pared 8 bases from V and 3 bases from J, leaving 10 bases between. Germline V gives CDR1 MNHNS, CDR2 SASEGT.

The genes are TRBV20-1 and TRBJ2-5; D perhaps matches TRBD1 (5 bases). Germline V CDR1 and CDR2: DFQATT, SNEGSKA (reference sequence). Trimming shortened V by 3 bases and J by 0 bases, and 14 bases separated the two germline ends. This CDR3 is 15 amino acids long. The CDR3: CSASFGQGNQETQYF. CDR3 nucleotide sequence: TGCAGTGCTAGTTTCGGGCAGGGTAACCAAGAGACCCAGTACTTC.

This clonotype was recorded many times. The rearrangement links TRBV20-1 to TRBJ2-3; TRBD1 matches at 8 bases. With V trimmed by 1 base and J by 3 bases, 6 bases remained unmatched. CDR1 is DFQATT, CDR2 SNEGSKA, per germline (reference sequence). The CDR3 is 15 residues long. The CDR3 sequence is CSARGGRGRTDTQYF. The CDR3 DNA follows: TGCAGTGCTAGAGGCGGCAGGGGGCGAACAGATACGCAGTATTTT.

At least ten counts were recorded for this clonotype. The chain combines TRBV29-1 with TRBJ2-1; 8 bases match TRBD2. V lost 5 bases to trimming and J lost 4 bases; unmatched junction nucleotides: 7. The length of the CDR3 is 14 residues. The germline V gene encodes CDR1 SQVTM and CDR2 ANQGSEA. CDR3 protein: CSVPQRERYNEQFF. CDR3 bases: TGCAGCGTTCCCCAGCGGGAGAGATACAATGAGCAGTTCTTC.